This T cell receptor (beta chain) was found in a study of blood T cell repertoires in COVID-19. Study-level background: Acute-phase and convalescent COVID-19 samples originated in the United States, Italy and Spain. Sample material is recorded as cDNA or gDNA derived from T cells, B-cell-depleted T cells, or PBMCs.

Enrollment of patients from Seattle took place during active infection, with longitudinal follow-up. The CDR3 is made up of 16 amino acids. CDR1 and CDR2 (germline): SGHDN, FVKESK. With V trimmed by 3 bases and J by 0 bases, 6 bases remained unmatched. Original handling: From reference gene primer amplification, estimates of nucleated cell counts were derived. Generated by immunoSEQ multiplex PCR, the TCRdb table keeps only in-frame clones and is missing some. Clone size and V and J calls were adopted from that table, with D and trimming inferred from the DNA. The table includes hundreds of thousands of clones, around 88% detected once.

The TCR was taken from a woman in her 30s with COVID-19, enrolled during active disease. This sequence joins TRBV14 and TRBJ1-1; 8 nucleotides align to TRBD1. Source material: peripheral blood. CDR3 DNA: TGTGCCAGCAGCCAGAGACAGGGGTGGGTGAACACTGAAGCTTTCTTT. It translates to CASSQRQGWVNTEAFF.